This TCR beta chain was retrieved from a study of identical twins. As regards this clonotype: No antigen is known for it.

Notes on the study in general: Out-of-frame beta sequences exhibited a weaker degree of excess twin sharing. Twins shared out-of-frame alpha sequences with excess low generation probability. Cord blood's abundant beta clonotypes had fewer insertions, unlike memory repertoires.

TCRdb re-analysed the 5' RACE reads in MiXCR, keeping a single row per CDR3 protein. The sample consists of about 890,000 distinct CDR3 sequences, approximately 13% of them appearing once. This sample also appeared in a second study, on yellow fever vaccine responses in identical twins.

This clonotype was obtained from a woman aged 18-29 years in good health. Sequenced: PBMCs.

CDR3 protein: CASGTGATNEKLFF. The CDR3 nucleotides are TGTGCCAGTGGAACAGGCGCAACTAATGAAAAACTGTTTTTT. The chain joins TRBV19 to TRBJ1-4, with a possible D match to TRBD1 (5 bases). The CDR3 has 14 residues. Deletions cut 8 bases from V and 0 bases from J, with 10 bases between. CDR1 and CDR2 (germline): LNHDA, SQIVND (reference sequence).